The rows below give T cell receptor beta chains drawn from one sample of a study of OX40 agonist ivuxolimab in advanced cancers. Measured with immunoSEQ multiplex PCR; TCRdb has only the in-frame clones, and not every one. The sample has roughly 76,000 clones; roughly 85% are singletons. This sample comprised CD4+ or CD8+ T cells sorted from blood, obtained in a trial of the OX40 agonist ivuxolimab. The source of these receptors is an adult with an advanced solid tumor such as melanoma, head and neck, liver or kidney cancer. The CDR3 runs from the conserved cysteine through the conserved F or W. Each record gives: CDR3 DNA, CDR3 protein, V gene, D gene, clone size, J gene. A D gene is named only where the DNA matches it firmly. Not every row has a clone size; where given, it reads once, few, many or a size class.

cdr3_nt: TGTGCCTCGAACGTAGGGTTGGGTCAGCCCCAGCATTTT
cdr3_aa: CASNVGLGQPQHF
v_call: TRBV15
d_call: NA
clone_size: NA
j_call: TRBJ1-5

cdr3_nt: TGTGCCAGCAGCGTAGCCTGGGGCACCGGGGAGCTGTTTTTT
cdr3_aa: CASSVAWGTGELFF
v_call: TRBV9
d_call: NA
clone_size: NA
j_call: TRBJ2-2

cdr3_nt: TGTGCCAGTAGCACTGACGCCGGATCCCAGTATTTT
cdr3_aa: CASSTDAGSQYF
v_call: TRBV19
d_call: NA
clone_size: NA
j_call: TRBJ2-3

cdr3_nt: TGTGCCACCAGCAAGCTAATGAACACTGAAGCTTTCTTT
cdr3_aa: CATSKLMNTEAFF
v_call: TRBV15
d_call: NA
clone_size: few
j_call: TRBJ1-1

cdr3_nt: TGTGCCAGCACCATATACAATGAGCAGTTCTTC
cdr3_aa: CASTIYNEQFF
v_call: TRBV7-2
d_call: NA
clone_size: NA
j_call: TRBJ2-1

cdr3_nt: TGCGCCAGCAGCTTGGGTGACCCGGGACTAGCGGGAACGAGCGGAATGGGAGAGACCCAGTACTTC
cdr3_aa: CASSLGDPGLAGTSGMGETQYF
v_call: TRBV5-1
d_call: TRBD2
clone_size: NA
j_call: TRBJ2-5

cdr3_nt: TGTGCCAGCAGTTACGCTAGCGGGAGTTCTTACGAGCAGTACTTC
cdr3_aa: CASSYASGSSYEQYF
v_call: TRBV6-5
d_call: TRBD2
clone_size: NA
j_call: TRBJ2-7

cdr3_nt: TGTGCCAGCCAGAGTCAACAGGGTACCACAGATACGCAGTATTTT
cdr3_aa: CASQSQQGTTDTQYF
v_call: TRBV6-1
d_call: NA
clone_size: NA
j_call: TRBJ2-3

cdr3_nt: TGTGCCAGCAGAGTTCGCGAGCAGTACTTC
cdr3_aa: CASRVREQYF
v_call: TRBV2
d_call: NA
clone_size: NA
j_call: TRBJ2-7

cdr3_nt: TGTGCCAGCAGTGAATTTGCGATAAATCAGCCCCAGCATTTT
cdr3_aa: CASSEFAINQPQHF
v_call: TRBV2
d_call: NA
clone_size: NA
j_call: TRBJ1-5

cdr3_nt: TGTGCCAGCAGCTTACCGGGGAACTATGGCTACACCTTC
cdr3_aa: CASSLPGNYGYTF
v_call: TRBV11-1
d_call: NA
clone_size: NA
j_call: TRBJ1-2

cdr3_nt: TGTGCCAGCAGCTTGAACCCGGGCCAGTCTGGGGCCAACGTCCTGACTTTC
cdr3_aa: CASSLNPGQSGANVLTF
v_call: TRBV5-4
d_call: NA
clone_size: once
j_call: TRBJ2-6

cdr3_nt: TGTGCCAGCAGTGAACCTCCCCGGGGGGTTCAAGAGACCCAGTACTTC
cdr3_aa: CASSEPPRGVQETQYF
v_call: TRBV2
d_call: TRBD2
clone_size: once
j_call: TRBJ2-5

cdr3_nt: TGTGCCAGCAGCGTCTCGCTAGCGGGCGCTAGCTCCTACAATGAGCAGTTCTTC
cdr3_aa: CASSVSLAGASSYNEQFF
v_call: TRBV9
d_call: TRBD2
clone_size: NA
j_call: TRBJ2-1

cdr3_nt: TGTGCCAGCAGCTTACTTCTAGCGGTTTACAATGAGCAGTTCTTC
cdr3_aa: CASSLLLAVYNEQFF
v_call: TRBV7-2
d_call: TRBD2
clone_size: NA
j_call: TRBJ2-1

cdr3_nt: TGTGCCAGCAGTGTTATAAAGTGGGGGTCCACCTTC
cdr3_aa: CASSVIKWGSTF
v_call: TRBV2
d_call: NA
clone_size: NA
j_call: TRBJ1-2

cdr3_nt: TGTGCCAGCAGCCAATCTAGACAGTGGACCTCCTACAATGAGCAGTTCTTC
cdr3_aa: CASSQSRQWTSYNEQFF
v_call: TRBV16
d_call: NA
clone_size: NA
j_call: TRBJ2-1

cdr3_nt: TGTGCCAGCAGCTTCTTGCGGAGGAACACCGGGGAGCTGTTTTTT
cdr3_aa: CASSFLRRNTGELFF
v_call: TRBV7-8
d_call: NA
clone_size: NA
j_call: TRBJ2-2

cdr3_nt: TGTGCCAGCTCACCAGGAGACTTTTTCCGGGAGCAGTACTTC
cdr3_aa: CASSPGDFFREQYF
v_call: TRBV18
d_call: NA
clone_size: NA
j_call: TRBJ2-7

cdr3_nt: TGTGCCTGGAGTGTAGGGCGGAACACCGGGGAGCTGTTTTTT
cdr3_aa: CAWSVGRNTGELFF
v_call: TRBV30
d_call: NA
clone_size: once
j_call: TRBJ2-2

cdr3_nt: TGCGCCAGCAGCTTGGGACCACTAGCGGGAATGAATGAGCAGTTCTTC
cdr3_aa: CASSLGPLAGMNEQFF
v_call: TRBV5-1
d_call: TRBD2
clone_size: NA
j_call: TRBJ2-1

cdr3_nt: TGTGCCAGCAGTTACTCTTACAGGAATGAAAAACTGTTTTTT
cdr3_aa: CASSYSYRNEKLFF
v_call: TRBV6-6
d_call: NA
clone_size: NA
j_call: TRBJ1-4

cdr3_nt: TGCGCCAGCAGCTTGCAGGGACACCCCCTCGAGCAGTACTTC
cdr3_aa: CASSLQGHPLEQYF
v_call: TRBV5-1
d_call: NA
clone_size: NA
j_call: TRBJ2-7

cdr3_nt: TGTGCCAGCAGCTTATCGGACAGCAATCAGCCCCAGCATTTT
cdr3_aa: CASSLSDSNQPQHF
v_call: TRBV11-2
d_call: NA
clone_size: NA
j_call: TRBJ1-5

cdr3_nt: TGTGCCAGCAGTTCCAGACTAGCGGGACAAAACTACAATGAGCAGTTCTTC
cdr3_aa: CASSSRLAGQNYNEQFF
v_call: TRBV28
d_call: TRBD2
clone_size: NA
j_call: TRBJ2-1

cdr3_nt: TGTGCCAGCAGTTCCCGGACAGGCGGGGAGACCCAGTACTTC
cdr3_aa: CASSSRTGGETQYF
v_call: TRBV6-6
d_call: TRBD1
clone_size: NA
j_call: TRBJ2-5

cdr3_nt: TGTGCCATCAGTGAGTCGGACAGGGAGGAAAAACTGTTTTTT
cdr3_aa: CAISESDREEKLFF
v_call: TRBV10-3
d_call: TRBD1
clone_size: few
j_call: TRBJ1-4

cdr3_nt: TGTGCCAGCTCCCCATATGTGGGAGGGACAGGCAATGAGCAGTTCTTC
cdr3_aa: CASSPYVGGTGNEQFF
v_call: TRBV18
d_call: NA
clone_size: few
j_call: TRBJ2-1

cdr3_nt: TGCGCCAGCAGCTTGGGGCCCCCCGGAATGAACACTGAAGCTTTCTTT
cdr3_aa: CASSLGPPGMNTEAFF
v_call: TRBV5-1
d_call: NA
clone_size: NA
j_call: TRBJ1-1

cdr3_nt: TGTGCCAGCAGCCCACAGGGGCCCTTAGGCTACACCTTC
cdr3_aa: CASSPQGPLGYTF
v_call: TRBV6-1
d_call: TRBD1
clone_size: few
j_call: TRBJ1-2

cdr3_nt: TGTGCCAGCAGCGCTATCCGGACGGATACGAACACTGAAGCTTTCTTT
cdr3_aa: CASSAIRTDTNTEAFF
v_call: TRBV13
d_call: NA
clone_size: NA
j_call: TRBJ1-1

cdr3_nt: TGTGCCAGCAGCTTAGAAGCCGGTAGCACTGAAGCTTTCTTT
cdr3_aa: CASSLEAGSTEAFF
v_call: TRBV7-6
d_call: NA
clone_size: NA
j_call: TRBJ1-1